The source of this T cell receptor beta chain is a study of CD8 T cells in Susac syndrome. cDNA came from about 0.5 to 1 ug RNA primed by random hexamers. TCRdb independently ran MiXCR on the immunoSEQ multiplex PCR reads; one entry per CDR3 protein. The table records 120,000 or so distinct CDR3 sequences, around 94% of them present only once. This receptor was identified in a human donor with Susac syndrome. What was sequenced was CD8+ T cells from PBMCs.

Written as DNA, the CDR3 is TGTGCCAGCAGCCAAGATCCAGGGGGTTATGAAAAACTGTTTTTT. Residues: CASSQDPGGYEKLFF. The chain uses TRBV3-1 and TRBJ1-4, with 7 positions matching TRBD1. Trimming removed 0 bases from V and 6 bases from J; junction bases left unmatched: 4. Germline loops: CDR1 LGHDT, CDR2 YNNKEL (reference sequence). The CDR3 has 15 amino acids. The whole variable domain, filled in from reference TRBV3-1 and TRBJ1-4, reads DTAVSQTPKYLVTQMGNDKSIKCEQNLGHDTMYWYKQDSKKFLKIMFSYNNKELIINETVPNRFSPKSPDKAHLNLHINSLELGDSAVYFCASSQDPGGYEKLFFGSGTQLSVL.